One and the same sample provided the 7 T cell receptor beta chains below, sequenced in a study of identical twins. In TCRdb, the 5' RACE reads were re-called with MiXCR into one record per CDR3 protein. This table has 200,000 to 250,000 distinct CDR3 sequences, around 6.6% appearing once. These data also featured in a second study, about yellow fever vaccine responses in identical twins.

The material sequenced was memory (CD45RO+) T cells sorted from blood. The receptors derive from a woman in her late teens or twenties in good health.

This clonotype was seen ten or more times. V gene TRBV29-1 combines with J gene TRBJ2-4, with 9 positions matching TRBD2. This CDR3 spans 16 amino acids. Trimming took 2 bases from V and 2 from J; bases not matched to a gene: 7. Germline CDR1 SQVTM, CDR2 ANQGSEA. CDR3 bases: TGCAGCGTTGAAATAGAGCGGGAGGCACCCAAAAACATTCAGTACTTC. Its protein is CSVEIEREAPKNIQYF. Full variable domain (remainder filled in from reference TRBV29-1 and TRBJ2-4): SAVISQKPSRDICQRGTSLTIQCQVDSQVTMMFWYRQQPGQSLTLIATANQGSEATYESGFVIDKFPISRPNLTFSTLTVSNMSPEDSSIYLCSVEIEREAPKNIQYFGAGTRLSVL.

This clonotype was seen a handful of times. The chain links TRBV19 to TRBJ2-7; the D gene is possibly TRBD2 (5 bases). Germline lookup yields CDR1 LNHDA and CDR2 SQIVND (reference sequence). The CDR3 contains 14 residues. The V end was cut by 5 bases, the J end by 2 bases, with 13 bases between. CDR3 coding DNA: TGTGCCAGTAGTTCCGGGAACCCTCCCTACGAGCAGTACTTC. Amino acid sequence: CASSSGNPPYEQYF.

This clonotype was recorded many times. The CDR3 loop reads CASSSGLAGTIAEQFF. As DNA, the CDR3 is TGTGCCAGCAGCTCGGGACTAGCGGGGACAATTGCGGAGCAGTTCTTC. The chain carries TRBV5-6 and TRBJ2-1; 13 nucleotides agree with TRBD2. J gave up 10 bases and V 3 bases, and 10 bases lay outside the gene matches. Germline CDR1 reads SGHDT; CDR2 reads YYEEEE. The CDR3 loop spans 16 amino acids.

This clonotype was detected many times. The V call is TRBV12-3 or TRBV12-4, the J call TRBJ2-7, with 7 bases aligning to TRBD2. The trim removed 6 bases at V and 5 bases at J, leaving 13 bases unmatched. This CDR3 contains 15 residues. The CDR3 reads CASREERRAGDEQYF. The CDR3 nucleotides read TGTGCCAGCAGGGAGGAACGGCGCGCGGGAGACGAGCAGTACTTC.

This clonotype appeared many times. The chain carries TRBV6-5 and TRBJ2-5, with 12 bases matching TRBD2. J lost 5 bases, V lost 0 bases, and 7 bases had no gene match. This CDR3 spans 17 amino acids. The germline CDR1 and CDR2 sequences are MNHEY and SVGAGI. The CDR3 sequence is CASSYSVLAGGFETQYF. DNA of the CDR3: TGTGCCAGCAGTTACTCGGTTCTAGCGGGGGGGTTTGAGACCCAGTACTTC.

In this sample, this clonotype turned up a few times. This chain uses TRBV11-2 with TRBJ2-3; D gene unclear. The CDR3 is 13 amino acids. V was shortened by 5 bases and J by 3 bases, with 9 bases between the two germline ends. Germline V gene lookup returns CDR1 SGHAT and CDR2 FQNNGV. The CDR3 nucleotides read TGTGCCAGCAGCAGGGTTAGGACAGATACGCAGTATTTT. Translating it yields CASSRVRTDTQYF.

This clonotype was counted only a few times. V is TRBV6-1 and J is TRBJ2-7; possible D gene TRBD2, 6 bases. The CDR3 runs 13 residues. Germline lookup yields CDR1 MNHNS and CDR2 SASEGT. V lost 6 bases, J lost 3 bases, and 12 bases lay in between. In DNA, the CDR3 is TGTGCCAGCAGCCTAGGGACTGGCTACGAGCAGTACGTC. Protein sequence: CASSLGTGYEQYV.